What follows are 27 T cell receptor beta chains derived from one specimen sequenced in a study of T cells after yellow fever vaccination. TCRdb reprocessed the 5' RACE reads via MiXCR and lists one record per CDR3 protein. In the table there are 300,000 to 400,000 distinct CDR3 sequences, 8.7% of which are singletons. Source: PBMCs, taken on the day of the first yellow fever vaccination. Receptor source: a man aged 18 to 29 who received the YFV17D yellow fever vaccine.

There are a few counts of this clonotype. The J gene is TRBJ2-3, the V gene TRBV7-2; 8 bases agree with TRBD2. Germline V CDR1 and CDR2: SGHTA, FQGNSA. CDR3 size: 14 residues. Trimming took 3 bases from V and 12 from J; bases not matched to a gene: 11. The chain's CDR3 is CASSFPAGGAYQYF. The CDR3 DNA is TGTGCCAGCAGCTTTCCTGCGGGGGGCGCATACCAGTATTTT.

As DNA, the CDR3 is TGTGCCAGCCGACGTGGGTACGAGCAGTACTTC. It yields the protein CASRRGYEQYF. The V call is TRBV2, the J call TRBJ2-7; D remains ambiguous. The CDR3 contains 11 residues. Germline-derived CDR1 and CDR2 are SNHLY and FYNNEI. V lost 8 bases and J 4 bases, leaving 9 bases between the germline ends.

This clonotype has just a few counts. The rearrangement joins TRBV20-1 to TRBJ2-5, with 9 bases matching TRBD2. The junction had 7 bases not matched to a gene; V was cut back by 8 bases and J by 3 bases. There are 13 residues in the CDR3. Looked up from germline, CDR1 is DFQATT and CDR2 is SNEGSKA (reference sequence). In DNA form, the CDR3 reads TGCAGTCTGGTTAGCGGGGGAAAAGAGACCCAGTACTTC. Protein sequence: CSLVSGGKETQYF.

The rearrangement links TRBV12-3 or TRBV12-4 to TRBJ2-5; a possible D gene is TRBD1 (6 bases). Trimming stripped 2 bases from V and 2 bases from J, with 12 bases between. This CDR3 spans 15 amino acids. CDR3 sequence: CASSLMGAGQETQYF. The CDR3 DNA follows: TGTGCCAGCAGTTTAATGGGGGCTGGTCAAGAGACCCAGTACTTC.

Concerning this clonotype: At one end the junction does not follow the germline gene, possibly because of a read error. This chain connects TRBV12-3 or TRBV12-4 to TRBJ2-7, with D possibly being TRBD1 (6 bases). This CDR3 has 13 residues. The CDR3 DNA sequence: TGTGCCAGCAGTTTTGGGACACCCCATTCAGGGGACTTC. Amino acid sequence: CASSFGTPHSGDF.

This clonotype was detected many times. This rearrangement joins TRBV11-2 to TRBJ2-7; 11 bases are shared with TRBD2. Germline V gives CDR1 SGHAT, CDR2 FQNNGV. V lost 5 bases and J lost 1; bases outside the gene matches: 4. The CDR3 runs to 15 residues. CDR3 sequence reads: CASSQLAGESYEQYF. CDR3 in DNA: TGTGCCAGCAGCCAACTAGCGGGGGAGTCCTACGAGCAGTACTTC.

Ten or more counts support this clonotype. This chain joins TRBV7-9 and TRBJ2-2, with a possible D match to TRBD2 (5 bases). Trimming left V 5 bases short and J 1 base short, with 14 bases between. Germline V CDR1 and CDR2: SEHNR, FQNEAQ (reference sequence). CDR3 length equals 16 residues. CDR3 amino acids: CASSKIALLNTGELFF. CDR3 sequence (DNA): TGTGCCAGCAGCAAGATAGCGCTACTGAACACCGGGGAGCTGTTTTTT.

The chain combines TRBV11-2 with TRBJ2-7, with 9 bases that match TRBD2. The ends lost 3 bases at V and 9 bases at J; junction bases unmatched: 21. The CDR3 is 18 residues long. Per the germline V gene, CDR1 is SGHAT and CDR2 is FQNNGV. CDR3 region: CASSFFGPPGGGAVVQYV. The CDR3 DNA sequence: TGTGCCAGCAGCTTTTTCGGGCCCCCTGGCGGGGGGGCCGTCGTGCAGTACGTC.

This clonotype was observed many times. CDR3 residues: CASSPFWGHETQYF. For the CDR3, the DNA is TGTGCCAGCAGCCCGTTCTGGGGGCATGAGACCCAGTACTTC. The rearrangement links TRBV7-2 to TRBJ2-5, with D perhaps TRBD1 (6 bases). The length of the CDR3 is 14 residues. Germline assignment: CDR1 SGHTA and CDR2 FQGNSA. V lost 5 bases and J lost 5, with 15 bases in between.

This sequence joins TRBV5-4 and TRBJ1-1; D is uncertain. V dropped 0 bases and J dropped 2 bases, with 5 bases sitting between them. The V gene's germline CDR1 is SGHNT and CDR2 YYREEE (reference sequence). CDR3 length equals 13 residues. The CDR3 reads CASSLDDNTEAFF. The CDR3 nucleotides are TGTGCCAGCAGCTTGGACGACAACACTGAAGCTTTCTTT.

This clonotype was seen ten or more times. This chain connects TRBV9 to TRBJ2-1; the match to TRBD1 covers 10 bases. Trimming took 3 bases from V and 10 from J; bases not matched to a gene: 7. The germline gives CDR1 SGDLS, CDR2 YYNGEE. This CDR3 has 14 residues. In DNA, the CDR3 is TGTGCCAGCAGCGGCCGGGACAGGGGTGGGGAGCAGTTCTTC. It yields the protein CASSGRDRGGEQFF. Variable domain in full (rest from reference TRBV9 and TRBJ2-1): DSGVTQTPKHLITATGQRVTLRCSPRSGDLSVYWYQQSLDQGLQFLIQYYNGEERAKGNILERFSAQQFPDLHSELNLSSLELGDSALYFCASSGRDRGGEQFFGPGTRLTVL.

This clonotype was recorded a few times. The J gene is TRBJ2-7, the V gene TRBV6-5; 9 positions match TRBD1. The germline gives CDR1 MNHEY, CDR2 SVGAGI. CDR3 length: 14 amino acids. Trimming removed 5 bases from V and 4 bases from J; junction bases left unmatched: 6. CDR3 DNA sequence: TGTGCCAGCAGTATACAGGGGGCAAGGTACGAGCAGTACTTC. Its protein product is CASSIQGARYEQYF.

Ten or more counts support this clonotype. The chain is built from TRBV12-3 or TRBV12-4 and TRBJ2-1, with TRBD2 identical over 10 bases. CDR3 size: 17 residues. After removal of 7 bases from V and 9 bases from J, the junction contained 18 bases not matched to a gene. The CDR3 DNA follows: TGTGCCAGCAAAGAACTAGCGGGGCTCTCGGGCGGGGTTGAGCAGTTCTTC. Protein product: CASKELAGLSGGVEQFF.

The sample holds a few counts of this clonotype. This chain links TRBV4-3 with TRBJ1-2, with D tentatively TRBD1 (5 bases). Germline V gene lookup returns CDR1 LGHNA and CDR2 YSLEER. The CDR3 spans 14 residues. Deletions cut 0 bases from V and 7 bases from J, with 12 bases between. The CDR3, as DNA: TGCGCCAGCAGCCAAGATGGACAAACCGGTGGCTACACCTTC. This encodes CASSQDGQTGGYTF.

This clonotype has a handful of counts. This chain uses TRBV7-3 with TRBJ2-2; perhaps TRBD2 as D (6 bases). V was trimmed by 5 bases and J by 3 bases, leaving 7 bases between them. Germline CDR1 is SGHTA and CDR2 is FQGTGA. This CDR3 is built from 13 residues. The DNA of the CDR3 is TGTGCCAGCAGCCGGGACTACACCGGGGAGCTGTTTTTT. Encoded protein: CASSRDYTGELFF.

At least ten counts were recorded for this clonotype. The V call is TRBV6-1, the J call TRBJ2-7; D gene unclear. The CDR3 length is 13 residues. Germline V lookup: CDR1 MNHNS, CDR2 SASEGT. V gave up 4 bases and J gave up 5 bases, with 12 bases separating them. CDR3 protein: CASSVSAWDEQYV. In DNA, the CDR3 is TGTGCCAGCAGTGTATCGGCCTGGGACGAGCAGTACGTC.

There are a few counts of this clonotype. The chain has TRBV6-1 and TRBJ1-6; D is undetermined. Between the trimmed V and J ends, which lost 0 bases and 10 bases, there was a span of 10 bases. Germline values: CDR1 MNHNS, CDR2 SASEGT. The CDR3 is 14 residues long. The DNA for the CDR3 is TGTGCCAGCAGTGAAGCGGGCTACGGGTCACCCCTCCACTTT. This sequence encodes CASSEAGYGSPLHF.

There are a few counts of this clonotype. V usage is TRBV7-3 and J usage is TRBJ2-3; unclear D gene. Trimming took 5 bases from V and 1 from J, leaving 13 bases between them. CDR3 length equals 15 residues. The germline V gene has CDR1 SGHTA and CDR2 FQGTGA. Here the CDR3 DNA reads TGTGCCAGCAGCCCCGTGGGCACCGGCACAGATACGCAGTATTTT. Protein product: CASSPVGTGTDTQYF.

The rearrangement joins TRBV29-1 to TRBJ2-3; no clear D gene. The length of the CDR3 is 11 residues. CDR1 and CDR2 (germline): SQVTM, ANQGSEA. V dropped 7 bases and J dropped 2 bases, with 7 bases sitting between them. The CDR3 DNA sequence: TGCAGCGCTTTTATCACAGATACGCAGTATTTT. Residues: CSAFITDTQYF.

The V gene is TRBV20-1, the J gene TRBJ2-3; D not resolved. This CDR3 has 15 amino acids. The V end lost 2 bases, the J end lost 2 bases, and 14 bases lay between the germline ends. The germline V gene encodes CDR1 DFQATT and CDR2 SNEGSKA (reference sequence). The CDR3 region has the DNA TGCAGTGCTAGACCCTCCTTTCCTTTCACAGATACGCAGTATTTT. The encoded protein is CSARPSFPFTDTQYF.

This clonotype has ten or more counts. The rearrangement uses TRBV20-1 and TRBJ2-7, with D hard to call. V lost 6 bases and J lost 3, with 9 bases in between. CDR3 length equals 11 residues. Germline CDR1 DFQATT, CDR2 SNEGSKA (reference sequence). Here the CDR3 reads CSAGASYEQYF. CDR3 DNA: TGCAGTGCCGGCGCCAGCTACGAGCAGTACTTC.

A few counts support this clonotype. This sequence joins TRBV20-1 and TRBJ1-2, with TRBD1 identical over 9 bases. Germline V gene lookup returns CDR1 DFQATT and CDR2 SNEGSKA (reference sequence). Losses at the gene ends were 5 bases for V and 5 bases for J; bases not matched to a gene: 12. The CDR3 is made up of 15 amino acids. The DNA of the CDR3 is TGCAGTGCTCATGAGCGTGGACAGGGGATATATGGCTACACCTTC. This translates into CSAHERGQGIYGYTF.

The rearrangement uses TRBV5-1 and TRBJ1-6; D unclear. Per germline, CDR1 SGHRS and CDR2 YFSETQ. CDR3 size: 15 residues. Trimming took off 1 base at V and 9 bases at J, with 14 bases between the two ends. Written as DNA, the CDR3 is TGCGCCAGCAGCTTGAATGGGCCACCCAGTTCACCCCTCCACTTT. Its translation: CASSLNGPPSSPLHF.

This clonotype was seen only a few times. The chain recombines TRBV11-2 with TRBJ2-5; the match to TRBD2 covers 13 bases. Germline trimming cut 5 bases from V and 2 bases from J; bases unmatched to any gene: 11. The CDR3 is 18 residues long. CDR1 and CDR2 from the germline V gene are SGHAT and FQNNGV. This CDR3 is CASSPGATSGGGQETQYF. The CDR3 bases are TGTGCCAGCAGCCCGGGCGCCACTAGCGGGGGGGGACAAGAGACCCAGTACTTC.

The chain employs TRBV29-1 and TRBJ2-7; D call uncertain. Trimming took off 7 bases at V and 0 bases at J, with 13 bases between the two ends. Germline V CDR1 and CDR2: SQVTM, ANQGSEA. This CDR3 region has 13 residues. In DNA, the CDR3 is TGCAGCGCCCGTGGAGCAGGCTCCTACGAGCAGTACGTC. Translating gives CSARGAGSYEQYV.

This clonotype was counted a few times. The CDR3 coding sequence is TGCGCCAGCAGCCAGGACGTCCCATATGGCTACACCTTC. Translating it yields CASSQDVPYGYTF. The chain couples TRBV5-1 to TRBJ1-2; D gene ambiguous. Germline V gene sequence: CDR1 SGHRS, CDR2 YFSETQ. Trimming cost V 4 bases and J 5 bases, with 12 bases left between them. The CDR3 sequence is 13 residues long.

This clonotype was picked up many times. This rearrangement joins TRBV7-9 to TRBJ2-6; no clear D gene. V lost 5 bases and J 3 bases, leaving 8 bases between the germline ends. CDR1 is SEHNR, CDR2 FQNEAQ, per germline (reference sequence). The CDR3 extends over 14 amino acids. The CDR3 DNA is TGTGCCAGCAGCCCGGAGAGTGGGGCCAACGTCCTGACTTTC. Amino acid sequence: CASSPESGANVLTF.